This T cell receptor beta chain was retrieved from a study of blood T cell repertoires in COVID-19. Study as a whole: Samples taken during acute and convalescent COVID-19 were collected in the United States, Italy and Spain. PBMCs, B-cell-depleted T cells, or T cells provided the cDNA or gDNA that made up the material.

Authors' analysis steps: Amplification of reference gene primers provided the estimated nucleated cell counts. Clones were read by immunoSEQ multiplex PCR, and TCRdb kept only the in-frame ones, dropping some. D and trimming were read from the DNA, whereas the V and J calls and clone size are those reported in that table. The sample includes 86,000 or so clones, 90% to 95% seen only once; the top ten take almost 4.5%. Germline V gene sequence: CDR1 SGHRS, CDR2 YFSETQ. Trimming left V 7 bases short and J 6 bases short, with 12 bases between. CDR3 length: 12 residues. J is TRBJ2-3 and V is TRBV5-1; the D is unclear. The clonotype comes from a human donor with active COVID-19. The donor label of this sample is uncertain. The sequenced material came from peripheral blood. CDR3 nucleotides: TGCGCCAGCGCATTGGAGAGGGATACGCAGTATTTT. Protein product: CASALERDTQYF.